The entry below gives a single TCR beta chain sequence along with its context. This entry is derived from a study of beta chain features in type 1 diabetes. The CDR3 runs 19 residues. Germline-derived CDR1 and CDR2 are LGHNA and YSLEER. Trimming cost V 2 bases and J 5 bases; bases outside gene matches: 17. The isolated RNA, all of it, was reverse transcribed, so expressed TCRB transcripts were what got sequenced. Assay used: immunoSEQ multiplex PCR; TCRdb lists only in-frame clones, some missing. The sample consists of 400,000 to 550,000 clones, about an eighth of them appearing once. The rearrangement uses TRBV4-3 and TRBJ2-5; 10 positions agree with TRBD2. The source material was naive CD4+ T cells from blood. The sequence derives from a woman aged 18-29 years in good health. In DNA form, the CDR3 reads TGCGCCAGCAGCCAACTTCACATAGCGGGGGGAGTGATTGGCGAGACCCAGTACTTC. Protein product: CASSQLHIAGGVIGETQYF.